This T cell receptor (beta chain) was observed in a study of T cell responses to AZD1222 COVID-19 vaccine. Study-level points and caveats: There were vaccine-associated CD4 TCRs across spike, dominant at 160-218 and 743-854. Vaccination with two AZD1222 doses was followed by a rise in Spike-specific TCR breadth and depth. At baseline, seropositivity was found in only six AZD1222 recipients. A mostly white British donor set with more females was recruited, and clonal diversity was possibly underestimated.

CDR1 is MDHEN, CDR2 SYDVKM, per germline. The V and J ends lost 8 bases and 9 bases respectively, with 19 bases between them. The CDR3 spans 14 residues. As for this clone: Its antigen is not known.

The method was immunoSEQ multiplex PCR; TCRdb's version includes in-frame clones alone and lacks a portion of them. The sample consists of about 50,000 clones, approximately 89% of them appearing once. The chain uses TRBV28 and TRBJ1-4, with D possibly matching TRBD1 (5 bases). The receptor was isolated from an adult in good health. This sample comprised peripheral blood, obtained on day 0 of MenACWY control vaccination. As DNA, the CDR3 is TGTGCCAGCGGGCCGGGGGGAGCGCAAAAAAAACTGTTTTTT. It yields the protein CASGPGGAQKKLFF.